The next 17 T cell receptor beta chains were all read from a single sample in a study of post-analysis software for immune sequencing data. Sequencing libraries made from TCR beta cDNA carried unique molecular identifiers. Each CDR3 protein is one row after TCRdb ran MiXCR on the PCR reads. The sample includes hundreds of thousands of distinct CDR3 sequences, around 53% of them seen just once. These receptors have no known antigen. The study's findings and limits: Five or six TRBV segments were more frequent in patients than controls; TRBV5-6, TRBV5-1 and TRBV20-1 belonged to this group.

Specimen: blood. The receptors here all came from a girl aged 5-17 years with multiple sclerosis.

The chain joins TRBV28 to TRBJ2-4; D unresolved. Per germline, CDR1 MDHEN and CDR2 SYDVKM. Trimming left V 2 bases short and J 15 bases short, with 11 bases between. This CDR3 contains 11 residues. In DNA, the CDR3 is TGTGCCAGCAGTTTAGGGAAGATAAGGTACTTC. Encoded protein: CASSLGKIRYF.

This sequence joins TRBV20-1 and TRBJ2-1; tentatively, D is TRBD2 (5 bases). Trimming took 3 bases from V and 13 from J, leaving 16 bases between them. Germline V gene sequence: CDR1 DFQATT, CDR2 SNEGSKA (reference sequence). The CDR3 is 12 amino acids. The CDR3 DNA reads TGCAGTGCTAGGAGGGAATCGGAGACCCAGTTCTTC. Translated: CSARRESETQFF.

V and J are TRBV20-1 and TRBJ2-1; D call uncertain. Germline CDR1 and CDR2: DFQATT and SNEGSKA (reference sequence). V was cut by 2 bases and J by 5 bases, with 13 bases left in between. The CDR3 is 14 residues long. The CDR3, as DNA: TGCAGTGCTAGACGCCTTGTTGCCCACAATGAGCAGTTCTTC. Encoded protein: CSARRLVAHNEQFF.

This clonotype has just a few counts. This chain uses TRBV20-1 with TRBJ2-3; D is undetermined. The V gene lost 0 bases and the J gene lost 1 base, with 23 bases spanning the gap. CDR3 size: 19 residues. Looked up from germline, CDR1 is DFQATT and CDR2 is SNEGSKA (reference sequence). Here the CDR3 DNA reads TGCAGTGCTAGAGACCGGGCTCGGACCCTCGTTAGGGGCACAGATACGCAGTATTTT. Residues: CSARDRARTLVRGTDTQYF.

The chain couples TRBV6-5 to TRBJ1-5; 7 nucleotides agree with TRBD1. Germline V gene lookup returns CDR1 MNHEY and CDR2 SVGAGI. The V and J ends lost 6 bases and 3 bases, in that order; junction bases with no gene match: 5. This CDR3 spans 14 amino acids. The DNA for the CDR3 is TGTGCCAGCAGCTCGGACAGGCTCAATCAGCCCCAGCATTTT. Translation gives CASSSDRLNQPQHF.

This chain connects TRBV4-2 to TRBJ2-5; D unclear. In germline, CDR1 is LGHNA, CDR2 YNFKEQ. V was cut by 3 bases and J by 5 bases, with 19 bases left in between. The CDR3 extends over 16 amino acids. CDR3 amino acids: CASSQNSLLGWETQYF. In nucleotides, the CDR3 is TGTGCCAGCAGCCAGAATTCTCTCCTCGGTTGGGAGACCCAGTACTTC.

In its sample, this clonotype was seen a few times. The CDR3 DNA follows: TGCAGCGTTGTGGTGGACAGGGTAGAGACCCAGTACTTC. Amino acid sequence: CSVVVDRVETQYF. This sequence joins TRBV29-1 and TRBJ2-5; 8 bases are a match to TRBD1. With V trimmed by 4 bases and J by 4 bases, 5 bases remained unmatched. The CDR3 totals 13 residues. Germline V gene sequence: CDR1 SQVTM, CDR2 ANQGSEA.

As regards this clonotype: One end of the junction varies from germline; a read error may be responsible. The genes are TRBV29-1 and TRBJ1-2; 7 positions match TRBD1. This CDR3 contains 14 residues. Germline V gene lookup returns CDR1 SQVTM and CDR2 ANQGSEA. The CDR3 spells CGVEDQKRGLGYTF. The CDR3 DNA sequence: TGCGGCGTTGAAGATCAAAAGAGGGGGCTCGGCTACACCTTC.

This clonotype was found once. Germline is not matched at one junction end, which may reflect a read error. The chain combines TRBV7-9 with TRBJ2-7; 8 bases match TRBD1. This CDR3 is 16 amino acids long. In germline, CDR1 is SEHNR, CDR2 FQNEAQ (reference sequence). In DNA form, the CDR3 reads TGTGCCAGCAGCTCAACCCACAGGGGGTTGGGAGACGAACAGTACTTC. This translates into CASSSTHRGLGDEQYF. Together with reference TRBV7-9 and TRBJ2-7, the CDR3 gives the full variable domain: DTGVSQNPRHKITKRGQNVTFRCDPISEHNRLYWYRQTLGQGPEFLTYFQNEAQLEKSRLLSDRFSAERPKGSFSTLEIQRTEQGDSAMYLCASSSTHRGLGDEQYFGPGTRLTVT.

V usage is TRBV15 and J usage is TRBJ2-3; TRBD1 matches 10 bases. The germline V gene encodes CDR1 LNHNV and CDR2 YYDKDF (reference sequence). The CDR3 has 16 residues. Unmatched junction bases numbered 10, after V lost 8 bases and J lost 2 bases. CDR3 bases: TGTGCCACCTCCACAAGTGGGACAGGGGTCACAGATACGCAGTATTTT. The encoded protein is CATSTSGTGVTDTQYF.

This chain links TRBV2 with TRBJ2-4; TRBD2 agrees at 11 bases. The CDR3 length is 15 residues. Germline loops: CDR1 SNHLY, CDR2 FYNNEI. After removal of 7 bases from V and 0 bases from J, the junction contained 2 bases not matched to a gene. For the CDR3, the DNA is TGTGCCAGCATGGGGACTAGCGGAGCCAAAAACATTCAGTACTTC. As protein: CASMGTSGAKNIQYF.

This clonotype was found a few times. This sequence may be a read error, since a much larger clone differs from it by one base. The chain is built from TRBV29-1 and TRBJ1-2; D may be TRBD1 (6 bases). The CDR3 runs to 14 residues. Per the germline V gene, CDR1 is SQVTM and CDR2 is ANQGSEA. The CDR3 nucleotides read TGCAGCGTTGAAAGGGGGACGGGGGTCTATGGCCACACCTTC. It is translated as CSVERGTGVYGHTF.

V gene TRBV20-1 combines with J gene TRBJ2-7, with D possibly being TRBD2 (5 bases). The CDR3 has 14 residues. The V gene's germline CDR1 is DFQATT and CDR2 SNEGSKA (reference sequence). Trimming left V 2 bases short and J 0 bases short, with 11 bases between. CDR3 in amino acids: CSARKRASSYEQYF. The CDR3 coding sequence is TGCAGTGCTAGAAAGAGGGCAAGCTCCTACGAGCAGTACTTC.

The V call is TRBV7-3, the J call TRBJ2-5; 9 bases align to TRBD2. The germline V gene encodes CDR1 SGHTA and CDR2 FQGTGA. The CDR3 is 19 amino acids. V shed 7 bases and J 1 base; nucleotides not matched to a gene: 19. The DNA for the CDR3 is TGTGCCAGCACCCCTCGGGGGCAGGAGACTAGCGGATTCCAAGAGACCCAGTACTTC. This encodes CASTPRGQETSGFQETQYF. Variable domain in full (rest from reference TRBV7-3 and TRBJ2-5): GAGVSQTPSNKVTEKGKYVELRCDPISGHTALYWYRQSLGQGPEFLIYFQGTGAADDSGLPNDRFFAVRPEGSVSTLKIQRTERGDSAVYLCASTPRGQETSGFQETQYFGPGTRLLVL.

The chain carries TRBV20-1 and TRBJ2-1; 11 bases line up with TRBD2. This CDR3 is built from 14 residues. Germline V CDR1 and CDR2: DFQATT, SNEGSKA (reference sequence). V shed 0 bases and J 5 bases; nucleotides not matched to a gene: 0. The CDR3 DNA follows: TGCAGTGCTAGAGATAGCGGGAGGGACAATGAGCAGTTCTTC. Residues: CSARDSGRDNEQFF.

The chain recombines TRBV7-2 with TRBJ2-7; D perhaps matches TRBD1 (5 bases). The CDR3 is 14 residues long. Deletions cut 1 base from V and 3 bases from J, with 10 bases between. The germline V gene encodes CDR1 SGHTA and CDR2 FQGNSA. In nucleotides, the CDR3 is TGTGCCAGCAGCTTAGGTAACAGGATCTACGAGCAGTACTTC. The encoded protein is CASSLGNRIYEQYF.

This clonotype turned up a few times. The chain employs TRBV12-3 or TRBV12-4 and TRBJ2-5; TRBD1 or TRBD2 may be the D gene (5 bases each). This CDR3 spans 15 amino acids. V lost 5 bases and J lost 5, with 18 bases in between. The CDR3 coding sequence is TGTGCCAGCAGTCCGCCGGGACCGGCCGGGGAGACCCAGTACTTC. Protein: CASSPPGPAGETQYF.